Here is one TCR beta chain with its context. The data were obtained in a study of PD-L1 blockade in urothelial cancer. Study as a whole: Patients had been given 0 to 3 earlier chemotherapy regimens. Counts from blood samples showed a median of roughly 140,000 T cells.

Repertoires were generated with immunoSEQ multiplex PCR, while TCRdb's copy carries only in-frame clones and drops some. The sample yields about 32,000 clones, 87% seen once. Here the sequenced sample was PBMCs, taken around atezolizumab (anti-PD-L1) treatment. The receptor's source is a middle-aged man with urothelial cancer.

The CDR3 sequence is CASGRRNTEAFF. DNA of the CDR3: TGTGCCAGCGGGAGAAGGAACACTGAAGCTTTCTTT. This rearrangement joins TRBV6-5 to TRBJ1-1; no clear D gene. Trimming stripped 8 bases from V and 1 base from J, with 8 bases between. The CDR3 totals 12 residues. Germline values: CDR1 MNHEY, CDR2 SVGAGI.